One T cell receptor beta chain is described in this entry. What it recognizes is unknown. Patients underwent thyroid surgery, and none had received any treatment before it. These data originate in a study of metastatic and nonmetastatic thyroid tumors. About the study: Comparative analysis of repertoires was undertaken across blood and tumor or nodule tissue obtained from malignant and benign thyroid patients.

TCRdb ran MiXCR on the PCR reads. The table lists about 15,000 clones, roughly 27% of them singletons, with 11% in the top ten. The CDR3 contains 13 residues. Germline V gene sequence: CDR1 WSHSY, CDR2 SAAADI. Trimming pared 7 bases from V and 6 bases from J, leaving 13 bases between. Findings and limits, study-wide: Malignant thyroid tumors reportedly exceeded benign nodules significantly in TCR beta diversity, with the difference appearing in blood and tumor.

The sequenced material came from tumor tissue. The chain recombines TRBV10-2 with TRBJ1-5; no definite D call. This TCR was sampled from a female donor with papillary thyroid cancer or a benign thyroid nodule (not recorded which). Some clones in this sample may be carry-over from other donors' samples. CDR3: CASNPTQCQPQHF. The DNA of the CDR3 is TGCGCCAGCAATCCGACACAGTGTCAGCCCCAGCATTTT.